This T cell receptor (beta chain) was identified during a study of neoadjuvant anti-PD-1 for oral cavity cancer. Time point reported: after neoadjuvant nivolumab, at surgical resection. This clone was recorded a few times. The germline CDR1 and CDR2 sequences are SGHRS and YFSETQ. The V end lost 4 bases, the J end lost 6 bases, and 16 bases lay between the germline ends. The CDR3 loop spans 14 amino acids. This table comes from immunoSEQ multiplex PCR, and its TCRdb copy is limited to in-frame clones, with some not included. The sample lists more than 13,000 clones; under 85% were seen once. The chain has TRBV5-1 and TRBJ1-1; possibly TRBD1 for D (5 bases). This receptor was taken from a person between 35 and 79 years old with oral cavity squamous cell carcinoma. Sequencing used PBMCs, obtained after nivolumab (anti-PD-1) treatment. The CDR3, as DNA: TGCGCCAGCAGCACCTCGAGTGGGGCGTCTGAAGCTTTCTTT. Translation gives CASSTSSGASEAFF.